The 31 T cell receptor beta chains presented below share a single source sample, sequenced in a study of blood T cell repertoires in COVID-19. Data came from immunoSEQ multiplex PCR; TCRdb stores just in-frame clones and leaves some out. The table includes 120,000 or so clones, about 85% detected once. The specimen was peripheral blood. These receptor sequences come from a man aged 60-69 years with acute or convalescent COVID-19.

This chain joins TRBV19 and TRBJ1-6; D not resolved. There are 14 residues in the CDR3. The V gene's germline CDR1 is LNHDA and CDR2 SQIVND (reference sequence). Between the trimmed V and J ends, which lost 8 bases and 6 bases, there was a span of 14 bases. The CDR3 region has the DNA TGTGCCAGTTCCTGGAGAGAAGCTAATTCACCCCTCCACTTT. Its protein is CASSWREANSPLHF.

This clone was counted only a few times. V gene TRBV19 combines with J gene TRBJ2-6, with TRBD1 identical over 7 bases. The CDR3 runs 17 residues. V was clipped by 5 bases and J by 1 base; unmatched bases: 8. Germline CDR1 and CDR2: LNHDA and SQIVND (reference sequence). CDR3 sequence: CASSLGTAPSGANVLTF. The CDR3 bases are TGTGCCAGTAGTCTCGGGACAGCACCTTCTGGGGCCAACGTCCTGACTTTC.

The V call is TRBV28, the J call TRBJ2-1, with 8 nucleotides matching TRBD1. Germline CDR1 and CDR2: MDHEN and SYDVKM. Unmatched junction bases numbered 8, after V lost 6 bases and J lost 4 bases. This CDR3 spans 15 amino acids. This chain's CDR3 is CASRWTGQAYNEQFF. The CDR3 DNA follows: TGTGCCAGCAGGTGGACAGGGCAGGCGTACAATGAGCAGTTCTTC.

The chain carries TRBV25-1 and TRBJ2-7; weak D call: TRBD2 (6 bases). Germline V CDR1 and CDR2: MGHDK, SYGVNS. With 1 base removed from V and 5 bases from J, the gap between germline ends came to 6 bases. The CDR3 loop spans 12 amino acids. CDR3 sequence reads: CASSEWGDEQYF. Written as DNA, the CDR3 is TGTGCCAGCAGTGAATGGGGGGACGAGCAGTACTTC.

The DNA of the CDR3 is TGTGCCAGCAGTGCCGTGGGGCTTTCGAGCAATCAGCCCCAGCATTTT. Protein sequence: CASSAVGLSSNQPQHF. The rearrangement uses TRBV28 and TRBJ1-5; maybe TRBD1 (5 bases). The CDR3 is 16 amino acids. The ends were cut back, 5 bases at V and 1 base at J, with 15 bases in the middle. The germline CDR1 and CDR2 sequences are MDHEN and SYDVKM.

J is TRBJ1-4 and V is TRBV30, with TRBD1 matching 7 bases. V lost 1 base, J lost 7 bases, and 6 bases stayed unmatched. Germline lookup yields CDR1 GTSNPN and CDR2 SVGIG (reference sequence). The CDR3 is made up of 14 amino acids. The CDR3 here is CAWSEGAKVEKLFF. The CDR3 DNA is TGTGCCTGGAGTGAGGGGGCTAAGGTTGAAAAACTGTTTTTT.

The chain recombines TRBV5-1 with TRBJ2-7; D unclear. This CDR3 contains 12 residues. Trimming cost V 1 base and J 4 bases, with 6 bases left between them. CDR1 and CDR2 from the germline V gene are SGHRS and YFSETQ. The CDR3 here is CASSLTEYEQYF. The CDR3 region has the DNA TGCGCCAGCAGCTTGACAGAATACGAGCAGTACTTC.

V usage is TRBV19 and J usage is TRBJ2-5; D might be TRBD2 (5 bases). The CDR3 covers 14 residues. Trimming removed 6 bases from V and 5 bases from J, with 16 bases in between. Germline CDR1 is LNHDA and CDR2 is SQIVND (reference sequence). The CDR3 here is CASSPRRVWETQYF. DNA of the CDR3: TGTGCCAGTAGCCCACGGCGGGTATGGGAGACCCAGTACTTC.

CDR3 DNA: TGTGCCAGCAGCCGGGGGGGCCGATACAATGAGCAGTTCTTC. This encodes CASSRGGRYNEQFF. The rearrangement uses TRBV5-6 and TRBJ2-1; the match to TRBD2 covers 8 bases. CDR1 is SGHDT, CDR2 YYEEEE, per germline. The CDR3 length is 14 residues. The junction had 4 bases not matched to a gene; V was cut back by 4 bases and J by 4 bases. The full variable domain, rest sourced from reference TRBV5-6 and TRBJ2-1, is DAGVTQSPTHLIKTRGQQVTLRCSPKSGHDTVSWYQQALGQGPQFIFQYYEEEERQRGNFPDRFSGHQFPNYSSELNVNALLLGDSALYLCASSRGGRYNEQFFGPGTRLTVL.

V gene TRBV2 combines with J gene TRBJ1-3, with D unclear. This CDR3 contains 13 residues. Germline CDR1 and CDR2: SNHLY and FYNNEI. V was cut by 9 bases and J by 1 base, with 10 bases left in between. CDR3 nucleotide sequence: TGTGCCAGTACGAGGATTTCTGGAAACACCATATATTTT. It yields the protein CASTRISGNTIYF.

The V and J genes are TRBV6-5 and TRBJ1-3; D might be TRBD1 (5 bases). V dropped 0 bases and J dropped 4 bases, with 10 bases sitting between them. Germline V gives CDR1 MNHEY, CDR2 SVGAGI. CDR3 length: 15 residues. The CDR3 DNA follows: TGTGCCAGCAGTTACTCTCTCAGGGCCGGAAACACCATATATTTT. Amino acids: CASSYSLRAGNTIYF.

The rearrangement joins TRBV5-1 to TRBJ1-3, with D tentatively TRBD1 (5 bases). The CDR3 runs 17 residues. V lost 3 bases, J lost 1 base, and 17 bases lay in between. Germline V lookup: CDR1 SGHRS, CDR2 YFSETQ. The CDR3 nucleotides are TGCGCCAGCAGCTCGGACTGGGGGGGTTGGTCTGGAAACACCATATATTTT. The encoded protein is CASSSDWGGWSGNTIYF.

V is TRBV24-1 and J is TRBJ2-3; D is uncertain. The CDR3 is made up of 12 amino acids. The ends were cut back, 1 base at V and 11 bases at J, with 9 bases in the middle. CDR1 is KGHDR and CDR2 is SFDVKD in the germline V gene. In nucleotides, the CDR3 is TGTGCCACCAGTGATTTACAGTTCGAGCAGTATTTT. It yields the protein CATSDLQFEQYF.

In this sample, this clone turned up once. V usage is TRBV27 and J usage is TRBJ2-5, with D tentatively TRBD1 (5 bases). Trimming removed 6 bases at V and 2 bases at J, with 16 bases between. From germline, CDR1 is MNHEY and CDR2 SMNVEV (reference sequence). The length of the CDR3 is 15 residues. Here the CDR3 reads CASSSRRGLQETQYF. CDR3 sequence (DNA): TGTGCCAGCAGCTCCCGTAGGGGTTTACAAGAGACCCAGTACTTC.

The chain combines TRBV3-1 (or the pseudogene TRBV3-2) with TRBJ1-5; D uncertain. Germline-derived CDR1 and CDR2 are LGHDT and YNNKEL (reference sequence). This CDR3 is 14 amino acids long. V was clipped by 1 base and J by 0 bases, with 4 bases between them. CDR3 protein: CASSQGDSNQPQHF. DNA of the CDR3: TGTGCCAGCAGCCAAGGAGATAGCAATCAGCCCCAGCATTTT.

The rearrangement joins TRBV3-1 (or the pseudogene TRBV3-2) to TRBJ2-7; D may be TRBD1 (5 bases). The V and J ends lost 10 bases and 5 bases respectively, with 18 bases between them. This CDR3 is built from 13 residues. CDR1 is LGHDT, CDR2 YNNKEL, per germline (reference sequence). CDR3 amino acids: CATQGTGSNEQYF. The CDR3 region has the DNA TGTGCCACCCAGGGAACAGGAAGTAACGAGCAGTACTTC.

V and J are TRBV28 and TRBJ2-5, with 7 bases that match TRBD1. The CDR3 is 13 residues long. V shed 4 bases, J shed 3 bases, and the junction held 2 bases outside the gene matches. Looked up from germline, CDR1 is MDHEN and CDR2 is SYDVKM. The DNA for the CDR3 is TGTGCCAGCAGTTCAGACAGGGAAGAGACCCAGTACTTC. It is translated as CASSSDREETQYF. The full variable domain, its missing parts supplied by reference TRBV28 and TRBJ2-5, is DVKVTQSSRYLVKRTGEKVFLECVQDMDHENMFWYRQDPGLGLRLIYFSYDVKMKEKGDIPEGYSVSREKKERFSLILESASTNQTSMYLCASSSDREETQYFGPGTRLLVL.

This clone was counted a few times. V usage is TRBV5-1 and J usage is TRBJ2-7; 7 nucleotides match TRBD2. Per germline, CDR1 SGHRS and CDR2 YFSETQ. V was clipped by 2 bases and J by 0 bases; unmatched bases: 2. CDR3 size: 14 residues. This chain's CDR3 is CASSFPSGSYEQYF. The CDR3 DNA reads as TGCGCCAGCAGCTTCCCTAGCGGCTCCTACGAGCAGTACTTC.

The chain recombines TRBV15 with TRBJ2-1; 9 nucleotides line up with TRBD1. V was pared by 1 base and J by 6 bases, with 10 bases of the junction left unmatched. There are 17 residues in the CDR3. Germline CDR1 reads LNHNV; CDR2 reads YYDKDF (reference sequence). As DNA, the CDR3 is TGTGCCACCAGCAGAGTGTGGGAACAGGGGGCGCCCAATGAGCAGTTCTTC. As protein: CATSRVWEQGAPNEQFF.

The gene calls are TRBV11-2 and TRBJ1-4, with a weak D call TRBD1 (6 bases). This CDR3 is 14 amino acids long. Germline CDR1 reads SGHAT; CDR2 reads FQNNGV. V shed 5 bases and J shed 8 bases, with 15 bases lying between them. For the CDR3, the DNA is TGTGCCAGCAGCCGGGGAGGGGGATTGGAAAAACTGTTTTTT. It yields the protein CASSRGGGLEKLFF.

This clone was counted a single time. The CDR3 DNA reads as TGTGCCAGCTCAGGGACTAGCGGTTACAATGAGCAGTTCTTC. Encoded protein: CASSGTSGYNEQFF. The chain carries TRBV18 and TRBJ2-1; TRBD2 matches at 11 bases. The CDR3 runs 14 residues. CDR1 and CDR2 from the germline V gene are KGHSH and LQKENI. Trimming cost V 5 bases and J 4 bases; bases outside gene matches: 1.

This clone was counted a single time. V gene TRBV11-2 combines with J gene TRBJ2-1; TRBD2 matches at 11 bases. This CDR3 spans 16 amino acids. V trimming: 1 base; J trimming: 8 bases; junction bases outside the gene matches: 7. Germline lookup yields CDR1 SGHAT and CDR2 FQNNGV. Here the CDR3 DNA reads TGTGCCAGCAGCTTAGCGGGGGTAGCGGGAGGGTATGAGCAGTTCTTC. Residues: CASSLAGVAGGYEQFF.

This sequence joins TRBV28 and TRBJ1-5, with D possibly matching TRBD1 (5 bases). V gave up 6 bases and J gave up 4 bases, with 16 bases separating them. The CDR3 has 15 amino acids. Germline values: CDR1 MDHEN, CDR2 SYDVKM. CDR3 sequence (DNA): TGTGCCAGCAGGACCCCTGGGGGGGGAAATCAGCCCCAGCATTTT. Translation gives CASRTPGGGNQPQHF.

With respect to this clone: A junction end diverges from the germline sequence, so it may reflect a read error. The V gene is TRBV9, the J gene TRBJ1-6; D is possibly TRBD1 (5 bases). The CDR3 is made up of 14 amino acids. Germline V gene sequence: CDR1 SGDLS, CDR2 YYNGEE. This CDR3 reads CASSWGGVGSPLHF. The CDR3 DNA is TGCGCCAGCAGCTGGGGGGGGGTAGGATCACCCCTCCACTTT.

The V call is TRBV28, the J call TRBJ1-1; TRBD1 matches 12 bases. CDR3 length equals 18 residues. The ends lost 4 bases at V and 0 bases at J; junction bases unmatched: 9. Per the germline V gene, CDR1 is MDHEN and CDR2 is SYDVKM. The CDR3 DNA reads TGTGCCAGCAGTTCGGATCCGGGACAGGGGGCCCTGAACACTGAAGCTTTCTTT. This gives the protein CASSSDPGQGALNTEAFF.

The chain joins TRBV5-1 to TRBJ2-3; 8 bases are shared with TRBD2. The CDR3 has 15 amino acids. The germline V gene has CDR1 SGHRS and CDR2 YFSETQ. The J segment lost 4 bases and the V segment lost 0 bases, leaving 4 bases of the junction unmatched. Here the CDR3 reads CASSLAPGGADTQYF. In DNA form, the CDR3 reads TGCGCCAGCAGCTTGGCCCCGGGAGGGGCAGATACGCAGTATTTT. Full variable domain (rest looked up from reference TRBV5-1 and TRBJ2-3): KAGVTQTPRYLIKTRGQQVTLSCSPISGHRSVSWYQQTPGQGLQFLFEYFSETQRNKGNFPGRFSGRQFSNSRSEMNVSTLELGDSALYLCASSLAPGGADTQYFGPGTRLTVL.

The chain carries TRBV5-1 and TRBJ1-2; a possible D gene is TRBD1 (5 bases). The germline gives CDR1 SGHRS, CDR2 YFSETQ. The CDR3 loop spans 15 amino acids. Trimming cost V 4 bases and J 4 bases, with 17 bases left between them. The CDR3 DNA reads TGCGCCAGCAGCCGGGGGAGGGAGTATACCTATGGCTACACCTTC. This sequence encodes CASSRGREYTYGYTF.

This clone has a single count. The gene calls are TRBV27 and TRBJ1-2, with TRBD1 matching over 7 bases. Germline V CDR1 and CDR2: MNHEY, SMNVEV (reference sequence). This CDR3 comprises 15 residues. Trimming took 6 bases from V and 4 from J; bases not matched to a gene: 11. The CDR3 DNA is TGTGCCAGCAGCAGACAGGGACCTAGTGGCTATGGCTACACCTTC. This sequence encodes CASSRQGPSGYGYTF.

The chain links TRBV12-1 to TRBJ2-2; the table's TRBD2 call for D was not verified on the DNA. TRBV12-1 is annotated as a pseudogene. The CDR3 is 17 amino acids. The CDR3 is CASSPISGRAGAGELFF. For the CDR3, the DNA is TGTGCCAGCAGCCCTATTAGCGGGAGGGCCGGGGCCGGGGAGCTGTTTTTT.

The chain carries TRBV21-1 and TRBJ2-7; TRBD1, the table's D call, was not compared with the DNA. TRBV21-1 is designated a pseudogene. CDR3 length: 15 amino acids. This CDR3 is CASSVPGHRSYEQYF. DNA for the CDR3: TGTGCCAGCAGCGTCCCGGGACACCGGTCCTACGAGCAGTACTTC.

The chain links TRBV7-2 to TRBJ2-1; the match to TRBD2 covers 7 bases. Trimming cost V 1 base and J 4 bases; bases outside gene matches: 7. Germline CDR1 and CDR2: SGHTA and FQGNSA. The CDR3 runs to 16 residues. The CDR3 loop is CASSLESSGIYNEQFF. The DNA of the CDR3 is TGTGCCAGCAGCTTAGAGAGCAGCGGGATTTACAATGAGCAGTTCTTC.